Listed below are T cell receptor beta chains from one sample, sequenced in a study of T cells of healthy individuals. MiXCR, applied by TCRdb to the 5' RACE reads, yields one record per CDR3 protein. The sample carries tens of thousands of distinct CDR3 sequences, about 4.8% recorded once. These receptors came from a female donor in good health. CDR3s include the opening cysteine and the closing phenylalanine or tryptophan. D genes are given only for firm matches. Only part of the rows carry a size: once, few, many, or a class if the clone is expanded.

d_call: TRBD2
clone_size: few
v_call: TRBV7-9
j_call: TRBJ2-3
cdr3_nt: TGTGCCAGCAGCCCCCTGGGAGGGAGCACAGATACGCAGTATTTT
cdr3_aa: CASSPLGGSTDTQYF

d_call: -
clone_size: -
v_call: TRBV7-8
j_call: TRBJ1-2
cdr3_nt: TGTGCCAGCAGCTTAGGGGCGGCCTATGGCTACACCTTC
cdr3_aa: CASSLGAAYGYTF

d_call: TRBD2
clone_size: -
v_call: TRBV20-1
j_call: TRBJ2-1
cdr3_nt: TGCAGTGCTCCCAGGGGGACTAGCGGGAGGTCGGAGTTCTTC
cdr3_aa: CSAPRGTSGRSEFF

d_call: TRBD2
clone_size: few
v_call: TRBV20-1
j_call: TRBJ2-7
cdr3_nt: TGCAGTGCCCCCCCCGGGACTAATCTCTACGAGCAGTACTTC
cdr3_aa: CSAPPGTNLYEQYF

d_call: TRBD1
clone_size: many
v_call: TRBV28
j_call: TRBJ1-1
cdr3_nt: TGTGCCAGCAGTTTAGCGGGCAGGGGGCAATCGTACACTGAAGCTTTCTTT
cdr3_aa: CASSLAGRGQSYTEAFF

d_call: TRBD1
clone_size: many
v_call: TRBV25-1
j_call: TRBJ2-5
cdr3_nt: TGTGCCAGCAGTGAAGCCGGGACAGCACAAGAGACCCAGTACTTC
cdr3_aa: CASSEAGTAQETQYF

d_call: TRBD1
clone_size: -
v_call: TRBV9
j_call: TRBJ1-1
cdr3_nt: TGTGCCAGCAGCGTCCACCGGGACAGGGAAGGAACTGAAGCTTTCTTT
cdr3_aa: CASSVHRDREGTEAFF

d_call: -
clone_size: many
v_call: TRBV11-2
j_call: TRBJ2-5
cdr3_nt: TGTGCCAGCAGCTTATGGTTGCGCCCGGAGTTGGCAGAGACCCAGTACTTC
cdr3_aa: CASSLWLRPELAETQYF

d_call: -
clone_size: many
v_call: TRBV29-1
j_call: TRBJ2-2
cdr3_nt: TGCAGCGTTGAAGCTGGGAACACCGGGGAGCTGTTTTTT
cdr3_aa: CSVEAGNTGELFF

d_call: TRBD2
clone_size: many
v_call: TRBV6-4
j_call: TRBJ2-3
cdr3_nt: TGTGCCAGCAGTGACGGGACTAGCAGCACAGATACGCAGTATTTT
cdr3_aa: CASSDGTSSTDTQYF

d_call: TRBD1
clone_size: many
v_call: TRBV7-2
j_call: TRBJ1-1
cdr3_nt: TGTGCCAGCAGCTTAGTGCAACAGGGGAAAGAAGCTTTCTTT
cdr3_aa: CASSLVQQGKEAFF

d_call: -
clone_size: many
v_call: TRBV20-1
j_call: TRBJ2-2
cdr3_nt: TGCAGTGCTAGCGGCTACACCGGGGAGCTGTTTTTT
cdr3_aa: CSASGYTGELFF

d_call: -
clone_size: -
v_call: TRBV5-6
j_call: TRBJ2-1
cdr3_nt: TGTGCCAGCAGCTTGGAAGCGGGCTACCTGAGCTCCTACAATGAGCAGTTCTTC
cdr3_aa: CASSLEAGYLSSYNEQFF

d_call: -
clone_size: many
v_call: TRBV5-1
j_call: TRBJ1-1
cdr3_nt: TGCGCCAGCAGCGTGGGCCTGAGGGATTACACTGAAGCTTTCTTT
cdr3_aa: CASSVGLRDYTEAFF